One and the same sample provided the 8 T cell receptor beta chains below, sequenced in a study of cytomegalovirus exposure and HLA in healthy donors. With 60 Vbeta and 13 Jbeta primers, the PCR was carried out. The protocol was immunoSEQ multiplex PCR, while the TCRdb copy is restricted to in-frame clones and leaves out a portion. Its clone listing holds about 200,000 clones. Sequenced sample: PBMCs. The receptor set was obtained from a boy aged 10-17 years in good health and CMV-seronegative.

The rearrangement joins TRBV15 to TRBJ1-5; 9 bases are a match to TRBD1. The CDR3 is 14 amino acids. The germline V gene encodes CDR1 LNHNV and CDR2 YYDKDF (reference sequence). J lost 5 bases, V lost 4 bases, and 3 bases had no gene match. In DNA, the CDR3 is TGTGCCACCAGCATCGACAGGGGGTATCAGCCCCAGCATTTT. Translated, it gives CATSIDRGYQPQHF.

This chain uses TRBV4-1 with TRBJ1-5; D is perhaps TRBD1 (5 bases). The CDR3 runs 14 residues. CDR1 is MGHRA and CDR2 is YSYEKL in the germline V gene. Trimming took 0 bases from V and 7 from J, leaving 10 bases between them. Written as DNA, the CDR3 is TGCGCCAGCAGCCAAGATCCAGGGCCACAGCCCCAGCATTTT. This encodes CASSQDPGPQPQHF.

This sequence joins TRBV18 and TRBJ2-1; TRBD2 might be the D (5 bases). The V end lost 1 base, the J end lost 4 bases, and 14 bases lay between the germline ends. The CDR3 is 16 residues long. Per germline, CDR1 KGHSH and CDR2 LQKENI. The CDR3 region is CASSPQGSRGYNEQFF. The CDR3 DNA reads as TGTGCCAGCTCACCACAAGGTTCGCGAGGGTACAATGAGCAGTTCTTC.

The chain is built from TRBV6-6 and TRBJ2-3; 7 bases map to TRBD1. This CDR3 is built from 15 residues. Germline CDR1 MNHNY, CDR2 SVGAGI (reference sequence). The trim removed 8 bases at V and 1 base at J, leaving 9 bases unmatched. CDR3 sequence reads: CASCRGGGGTDTQYF. The CDR3 region has the DNA TGTGCCAGCTGCAGAGGGGGCGGAGGCACAGATACGCAGTATTTT.

Notes on this clone: At one boundary the junction diverges from the germline segment, which might be a read error. The gene calls are TRBV18 and TRBJ1-5, with TRBD1 identical over 9 bases. This CDR3 region has 16 residues. The germline V gene has CDR1 KGHSH and CDR2 LQKENI. The CDR3 sequence: CASSPGQGGRNQPRHF. CDR3 DNA sequence: TGTGCCAGCTCACCGGGACAGGGCGGTCGCAATCAGCCCCGGCATTTT. Full variable domain (rest looked up from reference TRBV18 and TRBJ1-5): NAGVMQNPRHLVRRRGQEARLRCSPMKGHSHVYWYRQLPEEGLKFMVYLQKENIIDESGMPKERFSAEFPKEGPSILRIQQVVRGDSAAYFCASSPGQGGRNQPRHFGDGTRLSIL.

V usage is TRBV2 and J usage is TRBJ1-5; D is perhaps TRBD1 (6 bases). CDR3 size: 14 residues. The V gene lost 4 bases and the J gene lost 2 bases, with 9 bases spanning the gap. The germline gives CDR1 SNHLY, CDR2 FYNNEI. CDR3 sequence: CASSAQGGNQPQHF. The CDR3 DNA sequence: TGTGCCAGCAGTGCACAGGGAGGCAATCAGCCCCAGCATTTT.

V is TRBV9 and J is TRBJ2-1; TRBD1 matches at 10 bases. This CDR3 region has 15 residues. Germline CDR1 and CDR2: SGDLS and YYNGEE. V lost 0 bases, J lost 8 bases, and 5 bases stayed unmatched. The CDR3, as DNA: TGTGCCAGCAGCGTAGTGGCTGGGACAGGGGATGAGCAGTTCTTC. Amino acids: CASSVVAGTGDEQFF.

The chain recombines TRBV5-1 with TRBJ1-3; 7 bases are shared with TRBD1. J was trimmed by 3 bases and V by 7 bases; bases with no gene match: 1. Germline CDR1 is SGHRS and CDR2 is YFSETQ. CDR3 length: 12 amino acids. The CDR3 spells CASGDSGNTIYF. The CDR3 bases are TGCGCCAGCGGGGACAGTGGAAACACCATATATTTT. The entire variable domain, with the rest obtained from reference TRBV5-1 and TRBJ1-3, is as follows: KAGVTQTPRYLIKTRGQQVTLSCSPISGHRSVSWYQQTPGQGLQFLFEYFSETQRNKGNFPGRFSGRQFSNSRSEMNVSTLELGDSALYLCASGDSGNTIYFGEGSWLTVV.